The clone carrying this TCR beta chain is a singleton in its sample. What it recognizes is unknown. Here immunoSEQ multiplex PCR was the method, and the copy in TCRdb shows in-frame clones only, minus some. Of some 69,000 clones in the sample, about 80% are singletons; the top ten hold around 2.3%. This entry is derived from a study of OX40 agonist ivuxolimab in advanced cancers. Whole-study context: Ivuxolimab, which patients received intravenously every 2 weeks, was dosed at 0.01 to 10 mg/kg. Of mixed ages from about 23 to 85 and averaging around 60 years, the group was approximately 84% male.

The CDR3 has 15 residues. J lost 3 bases, V lost 5 bases, and 8 bases had no gene match. Germline V gene sequence: CDR1 LNHDA, CDR2 SQIVND (reference sequence). Whole-study results and caveats: There were also nonresponders showing low normalized T-cell clonal expansion. On average, a greater number of expanded clones characterised CD8+ T cells relative to CD4+.

This sample comprised CD4+ or CD8+ T cells sorted from blood, obtained in a trial of the OX40 agonist ivuxolimab. The chain joins TRBV19 to TRBJ2-7; 9 bases line up with TRBD2. The clonotype was recovered from an adult with an advanced solid tumor such as melanoma, head and neck, liver or kidney cancer. The CDR3 loop reads CASSLVAGDLYEQYF. The CDR3 nucleotides are TGTGCCAGTAGTTTGGTAGCGGGGGACCTCTACGAGCAGTACTTC. The full variable domain, in which reference TRBV19 and TRBJ2-7 provide the parts outside the CDR3, is DGGITQSPKYLFRKEGQNVTLSCEQNLNHDAMYWYRQDPGQGLRLIYYSQIVNDFQKGDIAEGYSVSREKKESFPLTVTSAQKNPTAFYLCASSLVAGDLYEQYFGPGTRLTVT.